The TCR beta chain under discussion was sequenced for a study of molecular identifiers for immune sequencing clone quantification. CDR1 is DFQATT, CDR2 SNEGSKA, per germline (reference sequence). This CDR3 is 14 amino acids long. V was clipped by 5 bases and J by 0 bases, with 12 bases between them. MiXCR, run by TCRdb on the PCR reads, gives a single entry per CDR3 protein. The repertoire holds tens of thousands of distinct CDR3 sequences, roughly 24% seen once, with 1.5% to 2% in the top ten. This clonotype appeared many times. Material for sequencing was naive CD8+ T cells from blood, with Jurkat cell RNA spiked in. The subset was: FACS-sorted CD8+CD4-CCR7+CD45RA+ naive T cells. This receptor was identified in a human donor in good health. Some libraries in this study had Jurkat cell RNA spiked in. The chain recombines TRBV20-1 with TRBJ2-3; D gene ambiguous. The CDR3 is CSALRPLSTDTQYF. The DNA of the CDR3 is TGCAGTGCTCTGAGACCCCTGAGCACAGATACGCAGTATTTT.